What follows are 5 T cell receptor beta chains derived from one specimen sequenced in a study of T cell changes during pregnancy in multiple sclerosis. Using immunoSEQ multiplex PCR, the repertoire was profiled, and TCRdb retains in-frame clones only, with some absent. The sample includes about 40,000 clones, around 90% of them seen just once. The material sequenced was CD8+ T cells from peripheral blood mononuclear cells, taken before pregnancy. These receptors all stem from a female donor with multiple sclerosis, enrolled in a pregnancy study.

The chain is built from TRBV5-1 and TRBJ2-1; tentative D call: TRBD2 (6 bases). This CDR3 contains 16 residues. V lost 0 bases to trimming and J lost 3 bases, with 13 bases between them. The V gene's germline CDR1 is SGHRS and CDR2 YFSETQ. CDR3 protein: CASSLGGDSFYNEQFF. In DNA, the CDR3 is TGCGCCAGCAGCTTGGGGGGGGACTCTTTCTACAATGAGCAGTTCTTC.

J is TRBJ2-5 and V is TRBV7-9, with no clear D. Germline V gives CDR1 SEHNR, CDR2 FQNEAQ (reference sequence). The length of the CDR3 is 12 residues. Trimming stripped 5 bases from V and 10 bases from J, with 14 bases between. CDR3 DNA sequence: TGTGCCAGCAGCGGAGTCCCCATGGACCAGTACTTC. The encoded protein is CASSGVPMDQYF.

This clone has just a few counts. This specimen includes other DNA sequences encoding the same CDR3. The chain joins TRBV4-1 to TRBJ2-1, with 11 bases matching TRBD1. This CDR3 spans 16 amino acids. Looked up from germline, CDR1 is MGHRA and CDR2 is YSYEKL. V trimming: 0 bases; J trimming: 6 bases; junction bases outside the gene matches: 4. The CDR3 nucleotides read TGCGCCAGCAGCCAAGAGGGGACAGGGGGTTTCAATGAGCAGTTCTTC. The encoded protein is CASSQEGTGGFNEQFF.

This chain connects TRBV7-9 to TRBJ2-7; TRBD1 agrees at 9 bases. The germline gives CDR1 SEHNR, CDR2 FQNEAQ (reference sequence). The CDR3 has 15 amino acids. V shed 2 bases, J shed 4 bases, and the junction held 6 bases outside the gene matches. The DNA of the CDR3 is TGTGCCAGCAGCTTATCAACAGGGGGCGGGTACGAGCAGTACTTC. It translates to CASSLSTGGGYEQYF.

The chain recombines TRBV27 with TRBJ2-1; D gene unclear. The CDR3 is 17 residues long. V was shortened by 2 bases and J by 0 bases, with 14 bases between the two germline ends. Germline loops: CDR1 MNHEY, CDR2 SMNVEV (reference sequence). CDR3 in DNA: TGTGCCAGCAGTTTAACAAGGTACGCTAGCTCCTACAATGAGCAGTTCTTC. The encoded protein is CASSLTRYASSYNEQFF.